One sample yielded the 22 T cell receptor beta chains listed below, sequenced in a study of vaccination and CD4 T cells after COVID-19. Their specific antigens are unknown. Cultured CD4+ T-cell DNA underwent Oncomine TCR Beta short-read sequencing. TCRdb analysed the PCR reads with MiXCR anew, one entry per CDR3 protein. Of some 16,000 distinct CDR3 sequences listed, approximately 65% are singletons. The treatment: roughly 10-day PBMC culture with coronavirus spike peptide pools or control peptides (ViraFEST assay). Sequencing input: CD4+ T cells from blood, cultured in vitro. These receptors were obtained from a human donor who had recovered from COVID-19.

CDR3 region: CASSPAGEYYNEQFF. CDR3 nucleotide sequence: TGTGCCAGCAGCCCCGCCGGGGAGTACTACAATGAGCAGTTCTTC. The rearrangement uses TRBV7-2 and TRBJ2-1; a weak D match, TRBD2 (5 bases). Trimming took off 5 bases at V and 3 bases at J, with 14 bases between the two ends. Germline V gives CDR1 SGHTA, CDR2 FQGNSA. The CDR3 has 15 residues.

V usage is TRBV7-2 and J usage is TRBJ1-6; D perhaps matches TRBD1 (6 bases). CDR1 and CDR2 (germline): SGHTA, FQGNSA. Trimming shortened V by 5 bases and J by 4 bases, and 15 bases separated the two germline ends. The CDR3 sequence is 16 residues long. CDR3: CASSPREGGYNSPLHF. For the CDR3, the DNA is TGTGCCAGCAGCCCGAGGGAAGGGGGTTATAATTCACCCCTCCACTTT.

The genes are TRBV7-9 and TRBJ2-3, with a tentative D call TRBD2 (5 bases). The CDR3 runs 14 residues. The germline V and J ends were trimmed by 4 bases and 5 bases, with 13 bases remaining between them. The germline CDR1 and CDR2 sequences are SEHNR and FQNEAQ (reference sequence). As DNA, the CDR3 is TGTGCCAGCAGCTCCCGCTCGGAGGTAGATACGCAGTATTTT. Its protein is CASSSRSEVDTQYF.

The chain links TRBV7-9 to TRBJ2-5; perhaps TRBD2 as D (6 bases). This CDR3 has 15 amino acids. CDR1 and CDR2 (germline): SEHNR, FQNEAQ (reference sequence). V shed 3 bases and J shed 4 bases, with 15 bases lying between them. The CDR3 sequence: CASSLAGPRGETQYF. For the CDR3, the DNA is TGTGCCAGCAGCTTGGCGGGACCCCGGGGAGAGACCCAGTACTTC. The variable domain in full, with the rest retrieved from reference TRBV7-9 and TRBJ2-5, is DTGVSQNPRHKITKRGQNVTFRCDPISEHNRLYWYRQTLGQGPEFLTYFQNEAQLEKSRLLSDRFSAERPKGSFSTLEIQRTEQGDSAMYLCASSLAGPRGETQYFGPGTRLLVL.

This clonotype was recorded only once. The chain carries TRBV7-9 and TRBJ2-5, with 11 nucleotides matching TRBD2. Trimming removed 3 bases from V and 4 bases from J; junction bases left unmatched: 4. This CDR3 has 15 residues. Germline V gene sequence: CDR1 SEHNR, CDR2 FQNEAQ (reference sequence). The CDR3 region has the DNA TGTGCCAGCAGCTTGGGGACTAGCGGATCAGAGACCCAGTACTTC. It encodes CASSLGTSGSETQYF.

The V call is TRBV27, the J call TRBJ2-5; 7 nucleotides agree with TRBD2. V lost 9 bases to trimming and J lost 2 bases; unmatched junction nucleotides: 12. The CDR3 is 15 amino acids. Germline CDR1 and CDR2: MNHEY and SMNVEV (reference sequence). This CDR3 reads CASSWGGLPQETQYF. The DNA for the CDR3 is TGTGCCAGTTCCTGGGGGGGACTTCCACAAGAGACCCAGTACTTC.

The genes are TRBV6-1 and TRBJ2-4; no definite D call. Germline lookup yields CDR1 MNHNS and CDR2 SASEGT. The V gene lost 4 bases and the J gene lost 0 bases, with 22 bases spanning the gap. The CDR3 covers 19 residues. The CDR3 loop is CASSGSVGYSTIAKNIQYF. The CDR3, as DNA: TGTGCCAGCAGTGGGTCGGTAGGGTATAGTACAATAGCCAAAAACATTCAGTACTTC.

The V gene is TRBV28, the J gene TRBJ2-7; 7 bases line up with TRBD1. The CDR3 totals 15 residues. The germline CDR1 and CDR2 sequences are MDHEN and SYDVKM. The ends lost 4 bases at V and 5 bases at J; junction bases unmatched: 11. CDR3 sequence reads: CASSSPTGLVHEQYF. CDR3 coding DNA: TGTGCCAGCAGTTCCCCGACAGGGTTGGTCCACGAGCAGTACTTC.

The chain is built from TRBV7-2 and TRBJ1-5; no firm D call. V shed 3 bases and J shed 0 bases, with 3 bases lying between them. CDR3 length equals 13 residues. The germline V gene has CDR1 SGHTA and CDR2 FQGNSA. The CDR3 DNA sequence: TGTGCCAGCAGCTTTGTTAGCAATCAGCCCCAGCATTTT. It specifies CASSFVSNQPQHF.

This clonotype was counted a few times. CDR3 DNA: TGCAGTGCTAGTCTACTAGCGGGGGGGTACGAGCAGTACTTC. Its translation is CSASLLAGGYEQYF. The chain carries TRBV20-1 and TRBJ2-7; 13 bases agree with TRBD2. CDR1 DFQATT and CDR2 SNEGSKA come from the germline V gene (reference sequence). V trimming: 3 bases; J trimming: 4 bases; junction bases outside the gene matches: 3. This CDR3 comprises 14 residues.

The gene calls are TRBV28 and TRBJ2-5, with 9 bases matching TRBD2. This CDR3 spans 14 amino acids. Germline values: CDR1 MDHEN, CDR2 SYDVKM. The junction had 6 bases not matched to a gene; V was cut back by 6 bases and J by 4 bases. The CDR3 spells CASRIAGAVETQYF. DNA of the CDR3: TGTGCCAGCAGAATAGCGGGAGCAGTAGAGACCCAGTACTTC.

The chain employs TRBV2 and TRBJ1-3, with a weak D call TRBD1 (5 bases). The CDR3 runs to 15 residues. Germline V gives CDR1 SNHLY, CDR2 FYNNEI. The ends were cut back, 7 bases at V and 2 bases at J, with 15 bases in the middle. CDR3 DNA sequence: TGTGCCAGCATGATTACTCAGGGCACTGGAAACACCATATATTTT. It translates to CASMITQGTGNTIYF. Drawing the rest from reference TRBV2 and TRBJ1-3, the complete variable domain is EPEVTQTPSHQVTQMGQEVILRCVPISNHLYFYWYRQILGQKVEFLVSFYNNEISEKSEIFDDQFSVERPDGSNFTLKIRSTKLEDSAMYFCASMITQGTGNTIYFGEGSWLTVV.

The chain joins TRBV15 to TRBJ2-5, with D possibly matching TRBD2 (6 bases). Germline V gene data show CDR1 as LNHNV and CDR2 as YYDKDF (reference sequence). Trimming shortened V by 4 bases and J by 5 bases, and 20 bases separated the two germline ends. CDR3 length equals 16 residues. The CDR3 bases are TGTGCCACCAGCACATACCTGAGGGTAGGAGGGGAGACCCAGTACTTC. It is translated as CATSTYLRVGGETQYF.

Concerning this clonotype: An end of the junction does not agree with germline; a read error may underlie this. The V and J genes are TRBV7-2 and TRBJ2-3; TRBD2 matches at 9 bases. Germline V CDR1 and CDR2: SGHTA, FQGNSA. The CDR3 spans 16 residues. As DNA, the CDR3 is TGTGCCAGCAGATTAGGACTAGCGCCTAGCACAGATACGCAGTATTTT. Residues: CASRLGLAPSTDTQYF.

The rearrangement uses TRBV7-9 and TRBJ1-1, with 10 bases lining up with TRBD1. This CDR3 is 18 amino acids long. V dropped 0 bases and J dropped 0; count of bases not matched to a gene: 7. In germline, CDR1 is SEHNR, CDR2 FQNEAQ (reference sequence). CDR3 sequence (DNA): TGTGCCAGCAGCTTAGCTAGATGGACAGGGGGTCTGAACACTGAAGCTTTCTTT. It yields the protein CASSLARWTGGLNTEAFF.

This clonotype has just a few counts. V gene TRBV10-3 combines with J gene TRBJ2-1; either TRBD1 or TRBD2 may supply D (5 bases each). This CDR3 comprises 16 residues. Between the trimmed V and J ends, which lost 6 bases and 8 bases, there was a span of 23 bases. Germline V gene data show CDR1 as ENHRY and CDR2 as SYGVKD. The CDR3 DNA is TGTGCCATCAGGGGGGTATTGGGTCCCAGGCGGGATGAGCAGTTCTTC. Protein sequence: CAIRGVLGPRRDEQFF.

In this sample, this clonotype is large. The chain uses TRBV7-2 and TRBJ2-7; D is unclear. Germline V gene lookup returns CDR1 SGHTA and CDR2 FQGNSA. The CDR3 sequence is 14 residues long. Trimming took 3 bases from V and 4 from J, leaving 13 bases between them. The CDR3 here is CASSFNVGTYEQYF. In DNA, the CDR3 is TGTGCCAGCAGCTTTAACGTGGGAACTTACGAGCAGTACTTC.

This chain uses TRBV28 with TRBJ1-5, with D possibly matching TRBD1 (6 bases). V dropped 6 bases and J dropped 4 bases, with 10 bases sitting between them. CDR3 length: 13 residues. Germline V gives CDR1 MDHEN, CDR2 SYDVKM. CDR3 loop: CASRTGINQPQHF. For the CDR3, the DNA is TGTGCCAGCAGAACAGGGATAAATCAGCCCCAGCATTTT.

This sequence joins TRBV12-3 or TRBV12-4 and TRBJ2-7, with TRBD2 matching over 7 bases. There are 15 residues in the CDR3. The V segment lost 3 bases and the J segment 1 base; nucleotides outside the gene matches: 6. CDR3 nucleotides: TGTGCCAGCAGTTTCATGGGGGGAGGGTCCTACGAGCAGTACTTC. It specifies CASSFMGGGSYEQYF.

The rearrangement links TRBV5-1 to TRBJ2-5; no clear D gene. CDR1 SGHRS and CDR2 YFSETQ come from the germline V gene. Trimming took 1 base from V and 3 from J, leaving 10 bases between them. The CDR3 runs to 14 residues. The CDR3 region is CASSLFLGKETQYF. The CDR3, as DNA: TGCGCCAGCAGCTTGTTTTTAGGGAAAGAGACCCAGTACTTC.

V usage is TRBV25-1 and J usage is TRBJ1-4; 7 bases fit TRBD1. The germline gives CDR1 MGHDK, CDR2 SYGVNS. The CDR3 totals 16 residues. The junction had 11 bases not matched to a gene; V was cut back by 7 bases and J by 3 bases. DNA of the CDR3: TGTGCCAGCACCCCGGGGGTAGGGACAGCTAATGAAAAACTGTTTTTT. This encodes CASTPGVGTANEKLFF.

This rearrangement joins TRBV19 to TRBJ1-2; the match to TRBD1 covers 10 bases. CDR1 and CDR2 from the germline V gene are LNHDA and SQIVND (reference sequence). There are 15 residues in the CDR3. J was trimmed by 5 bases and V by 5 bases; bases with no gene match: 8. The CDR3 bases are TGTGCCAGTAGTCCTCCCGGGACAGGGGCGTATGGCTACACCTTC. Its protein is CASSPPGTGAYGYTF. The whole variable domain, remainder taken from reference TRBV19 and TRBJ1-2, is DGGITQSPKYLFRKEGQNVTLSCEQNLNHDAMYWYRQDPGQGLRLIYYSQIVNDFQKGDIAEGYSVSREKKESFPLTVTSAQKNPTAFYLCASSPPGTGAYGYTFGSGTRLTVV.